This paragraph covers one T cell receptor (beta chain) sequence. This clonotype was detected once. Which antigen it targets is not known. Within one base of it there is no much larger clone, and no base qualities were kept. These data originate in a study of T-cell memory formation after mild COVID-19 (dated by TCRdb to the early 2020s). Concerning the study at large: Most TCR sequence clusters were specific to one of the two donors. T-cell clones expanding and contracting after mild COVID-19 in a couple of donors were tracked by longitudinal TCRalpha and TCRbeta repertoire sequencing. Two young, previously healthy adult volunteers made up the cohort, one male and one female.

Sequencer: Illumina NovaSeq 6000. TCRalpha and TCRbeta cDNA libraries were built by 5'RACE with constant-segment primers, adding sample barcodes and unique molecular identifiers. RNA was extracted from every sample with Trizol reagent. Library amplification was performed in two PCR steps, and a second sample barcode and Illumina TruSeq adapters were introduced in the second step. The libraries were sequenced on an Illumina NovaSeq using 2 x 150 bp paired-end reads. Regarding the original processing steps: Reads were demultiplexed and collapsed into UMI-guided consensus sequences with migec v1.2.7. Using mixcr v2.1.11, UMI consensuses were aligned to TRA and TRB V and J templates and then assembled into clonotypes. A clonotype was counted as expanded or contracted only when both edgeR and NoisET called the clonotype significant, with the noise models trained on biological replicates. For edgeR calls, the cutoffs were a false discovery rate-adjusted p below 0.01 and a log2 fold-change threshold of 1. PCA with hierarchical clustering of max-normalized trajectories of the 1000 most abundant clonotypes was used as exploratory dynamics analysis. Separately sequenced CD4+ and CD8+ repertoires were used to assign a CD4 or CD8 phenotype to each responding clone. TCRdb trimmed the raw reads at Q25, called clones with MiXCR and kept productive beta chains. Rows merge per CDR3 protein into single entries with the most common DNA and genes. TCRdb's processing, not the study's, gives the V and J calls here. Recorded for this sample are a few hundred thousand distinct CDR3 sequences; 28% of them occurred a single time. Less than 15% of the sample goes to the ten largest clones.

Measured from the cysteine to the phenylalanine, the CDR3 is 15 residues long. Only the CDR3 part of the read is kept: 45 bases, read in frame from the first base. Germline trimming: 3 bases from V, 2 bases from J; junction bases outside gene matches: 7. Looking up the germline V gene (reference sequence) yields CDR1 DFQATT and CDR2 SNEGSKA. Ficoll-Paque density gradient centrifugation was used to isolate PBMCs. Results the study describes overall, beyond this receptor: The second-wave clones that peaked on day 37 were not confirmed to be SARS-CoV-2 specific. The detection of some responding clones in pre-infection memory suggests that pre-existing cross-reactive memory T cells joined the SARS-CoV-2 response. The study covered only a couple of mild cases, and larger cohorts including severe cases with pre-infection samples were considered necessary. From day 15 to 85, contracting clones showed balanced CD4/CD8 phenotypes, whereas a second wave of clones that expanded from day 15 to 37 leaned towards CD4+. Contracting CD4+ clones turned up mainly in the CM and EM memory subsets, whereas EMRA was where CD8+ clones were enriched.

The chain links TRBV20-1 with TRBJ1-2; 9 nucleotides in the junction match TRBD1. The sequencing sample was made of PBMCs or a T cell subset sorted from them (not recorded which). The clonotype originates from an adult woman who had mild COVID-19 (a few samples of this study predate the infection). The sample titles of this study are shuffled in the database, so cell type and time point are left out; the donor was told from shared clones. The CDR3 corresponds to CSASRTGTGNYGYTF. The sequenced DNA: TGCAGTGCTAGCCGGACCGGGACAGGGAACTATGGCTACACCTTC.